In its sample, the clone carrying this T cell receptor (beta chain) was seen a few times. Its matching antigen is unknown. Germline-derived CDR1 and CDR2 are SQVTM and ANQGSEA. This CDR3 region has 11 residues. The V end was cut by 6 bases, the J end by 7 bases, with 12 bases between. The sample comes from a study of T cells in localized non-small cell lung cancer. Study-wide points: In adjacent lung, a median roughly 60 of the top 100 tumor clones were found. Among the tissues sampled, uninvolved adjacent lung had the highest T cell clonality, above tumor. Heterogeneity is still possible, as just one tumor region was sequenced.

Profiling relied on immunoSEQ multiplex PCR, and the TCRdb table lists in-frame clones only, not all of them. The data show 35,000 or so clones, around nine tenths seen once. This TCR was recovered from a woman aged 35 to 70 with stage I lung adenocarcinoma. The sequencing used peripheral blood, collected before any cancer treatment. This chain joins TRBV29-1 and TRBJ1-2, with unresolved D. CDR3 DNA: TGCAGCGTCTCGCGTTTGCGTGGCTACACCTTC. It is translated as CSVSRLRGYTF.